What follows are 29 T cell receptor beta chains derived from one specimen sequenced in a study of CD8+CD57+ T cells in acquired aplastic anemia. Genomic DNA was employed as the template in profiling TCR beta VDJ and CDR3. MiXCR was run by TCRdb on the reads, yielding one entry per CDR3 protein. The sample shows roughly 290,000 distinct CDR3 sequences, 56% of them seen only once. Flow cytometry had shown expanded CD8+CD57+ cells in the patients chosen for sequencing. The material sequenced was sorted CD4+, CD8+, or CD8+CD57+ T cells (not recorded which) from PBMCs. The receptors come from a human donor with aplastic anemia.

The genes are TRBV7-9 and TRBJ2-5, with D possibly being TRBD2 (6 bases). Germline-derived CDR1 and CDR2 are SEHNR and FQNEAQ (reference sequence). The CDR3 has 15 amino acids. V lost 5 bases and J lost 2, with 15 bases in between. CDR3 nucleotide sequence: TGTGCCAGCAGCGAAGGCGGGACCGATCAAGAGACCCAGTACTTC. This translates into CASSEGGTDQETQYF.

There are many counts of this clonotype. The chain carries TRBV7-9 and TRBJ2-1; 14 bases fit TRBD2. The V gene's germline CDR1 is SEHNR and CDR2 FQNEAQ (reference sequence). With 4 bases clipped from V and 14 bases from J, the junction kept 7 bases outside the gene matches. The CDR3 is 14 residues long. CDR3 nucleotides: TGTGCCAGCAGCTCGGGACTAGCGGGAGTCAAGAAGTTCTTC. The encoded protein is CASSSGLAGVKKFF.

This clonotype was detected many times. The chain employs TRBV5-8 and TRBJ2-7, with D possibly TRBD2 on 5 matching bases. The CDR3 runs 15 residues. Trimming pared 0 bases from V and 0 bases from J, leaving 10 bases between. Germline loops: CDR1 SGHTS, CDR2 YDEGEE. The CDR3 here is CASSLASGSSYEQYF. As DNA, the CDR3 is TGTGCCAGCAGCTTGGCCTCGGGGAGCTCCTACGAGCAGTACTTC.

The chain links TRBV20-1 to TRBJ1-4, with 9 bases lining up with TRBD1. CDR3 length: 14 residues. From germline, CDR1 is DFQATT and CDR2 SNEGSKA (reference sequence). J was trimmed by 3 bases and V by 5 bases; bases with no gene match: 4. CDR3 coding DNA: TGCAGTGCTCATGGGACAGGGTCTAATGAAAAACTGTTTTTT. The encoded protein is CSAHGTGSNEKLFF.

In its sample, this clonotype was seen many times. This rearrangement joins TRBV9 to TRBJ2-7; no definite D call. The germline V gene has CDR1 SGDLS and CDR2 YYNGEE. The CDR3 totals 15 residues. V was cut by 0 bases and J by 0 bases, with 10 bases left in between. CDR3 nucleotide sequence: TGTGCCAGCAGCGTAGCGCCAGCCTACTCCTACGAGCAGTACTTC. Translated, it gives CASSVAPAYSYEQYF. Full variable domain (rest looked up from reference TRBV9 and TRBJ2-7): DSGVTQTPKHLITATGQRVTLRCSPRSGDLSVYWYQQSLDQGLQFLIQYYNGEERAKGNILERFSAQQFPDLHSELNLSSLELGDSALYFCASSVAPAYSYEQYFGPGTRLTVT.

In regard to this clonotype: The conserved closing phenylalanine or tryptophan is absent in this CDR3, likely reflecting a read error. In nucleotides, the CDR3 is TGTGCCAGCAGCTTGGGGCACGCAGACTCTGGGGCCAACGTCCTGACTGAC. It encodes CASSLGHADSGANVLTD. V usage is TRBV5-6 and J usage is TRBJ2-6, with D unclear. CDR1 and CDR2 (germline): SGHDT, YYEEEE. The CDR3 contains 17 residues. Between the trimmed V and J ends, which lost 0 bases and 0 bases, there was a span of 10 bases.

This clonotype was detected a few times. The chain links TRBV20-1 to TRBJ2-7; D gene ambiguous. Germline V gene data show CDR1 as DFQATT and CDR2 as SNEGSKA (reference sequence). With 3 bases removed from V and 3 bases from J, the gap between germline ends came to 9 bases. There are 12 residues in the CDR3. The CDR3 DNA reads TGCAGTGCTAGGGCGCGGAGCTACGAGCAGTACTTC. Translation: CSARARSYEQYF.

CDR3 amino acids: CSARGNSDTQYF. The CDR3 DNA is TGCAGTGCTAGGGGGAACTCCGATACGCAGTATTTT. The chain joins TRBV20-1 to TRBJ2-3; D ambiguous. The CDR3 consists of 12 residues. Per the germline V gene, CDR1 is DFQATT and CDR2 is SNEGSKA (reference sequence). The V and J ends lost 3 bases and 6 bases respectively, with 10 bases between them.

The rearrangement links TRBV5-1 to TRBJ1-2, with D unresolved. Between the trimmed V and J ends, which lost 1 base and 2 bases, there was a span of 9 bases. Germline assignment: CDR1 SGHRS and CDR2 YFSETQ. The length of the CDR3 is 14 residues. CDR3 DNA sequence: TGCGCCAGCAGCTTGTATTCGGGAAACTATGGCTACACCTTC. This codes for CASSLYSGNYGYTF.

This clonotype has a handful of counts. V is TRBV19 and J is TRBJ2-2, with 10 bases fitting TRBD2. CDR3 length equals 15 residues. Germline lookup yields CDR1 LNHDA and CDR2 SQIVND (reference sequence). The V segment lost 1 base and the J segment 5 bases; nucleotides outside the gene matches: 1. CDR3 in amino acids: CASSIGSGRTGELFF. The CDR3 DNA is TGTGCCAGTAGTATAGGTAGCGGGAGGACCGGGGAGCTGTTTTTT.

The chain combines TRBV20-1 with TRBJ2-5; D could derive from TRBD1 or TRBD2 (6 bases each). The end of the DNA fits TRBJ2-1 better, so the J call may be wrong. Germline CDR1 DFQATT, CDR2 SNEGSKA (reference sequence). The CDR3 totals 15 residues. The CDR3, as DNA: TGCAGTGCTAGAGATCGTCAGGGGACTTGGGATGAGCAGTTCTTC. Protein sequence: CSARDRQGTWDEQFF.

V gene TRBV20-1 combines with J gene TRBJ2-7, with TRBD1 matching over 8 bases. The CDR3 length is 14 residues. Trimming cost V 1 base and J 3 bases; bases outside gene matches: 5. Per germline, CDR1 DFQATT and CDR2 SNEGSKA (reference sequence). The CDR3 here is CSARVPGGGYEQYF. DNA of the CDR3: TGCAGTGCTAGAGTTCCAGGGGGCGGCTACGAGCAGTACTTC.

The chain is built from TRBV7-2 and TRBJ2-7; 9 bases map to TRBD1. CDR3 size: 15 residues. The V gene end was trimmed by 7 bases and the J gene end by 12 bases; junction bases not matched to a gene: 19. Germline CDR1 is SGHTA and CDR2 is FQGNSA. The CDR3: CASNQLGTGSRMRYF. The CDR3 bases are TGTGCCAGCAACCAACTGGGGACAGGGAGTAGGATGCGGTACTTC. The complete variable domain, with remaining parts taken from reference TRBV7-2 and TRBJ2-7, reads GAGVSQSPSNKVTEKGKDVELRCDPISGHTALYWYRQSLGQGLEFLIYFQGNSAPDKSGLPSDRFSAERTGGSVSTLTIQRTQQEDSAVYLCASNQLGTGSRMRYFGPGTRLTVT.

This clonotype has a count of ten or more. The chain uses TRBV13 and TRBJ2-7; 9 bases map to TRBD1. This CDR3 has 16 amino acids. V gave up 0 bases and J gave up 3 bases; unmatched junction bases: 6. Looked up from germline, CDR1 is PRHDT and CDR2 is FYEKMQ (reference sequence). In DNA form, the CDR3 reads TGTGCCAGCAGCTTAGGCACCGGGACAGGGTACTACGAGCAGTACTTC. It is translated as CASSLGTGTGYYEQYF.

About this clonotype: A much larger clone differs by one base, so this may be a read error. The V and J genes are TRBV5-1 and TRBJ2-5; TRBD1 might be the D (5 bases). This CDR3 region has 16 residues. Germline CDR1 is SGHRS and CDR2 is YFSETQ. The CDR3 is CASSTQPTAPQETQHF. The CDR3 DNA reads TGCGCCAGCAGCACACAACCGACAGCCCCCCAAGAGACCCAGCACTTC.

The chain recombines TRBV19 with TRBJ2-1; D is unresolved. Germline V lookup: CDR1 LNHDA, CDR2 SQIVND (reference sequence). This CDR3 is built from 15 residues. V was trimmed by 0 bases and J by 4 bases, leaving 10 bases between them. CDR3 residues: CASSIDARSYNEQFF. CDR3 sequence (DNA): TGTGCCAGTAGTATAGACGCCAGATCGTACAATGAGCAGTTCTTC.

This clonotype was picked up a small number of times. V is TRBV10-3 and J is TRBJ2-5, with 9 positions matching TRBD2. With 6 bases clipped from V and 2 bases from J, the junction kept 13 bases outside the gene matches. The CDR3 contains 17 residues. Germline assignment: CDR1 ENHRY and CDR2 SYGVKD. CDR3 DNA: TGTGCCATCAGCTCTAGGGCCTTAGCGGGGGTACAAGAGACCCAGTACTTC. It specifies CAISSRALAGVQETQYF.

The chain uses TRBV5-1 and TRBJ2-3; the D is unclear. Looked up from germline, CDR1 is SGHRS and CDR2 is YFSETQ. Trimming took off 1 base at V and 6 bases at J, with 12 bases between the two ends. This CDR3 is built from 14 residues. The CDR3 protein is CASSLRRIPDTQYF. CDR3 bases: TGCGCCAGCAGCTTGAGAAGGATCCCGGATACGCAGTATTTT.

The genes are TRBV20-1 and TRBJ2-5; TRBD1 agrees at 7 bases. The germline V gene encodes CDR1 DFQATT and CDR2 SNEGSKA (reference sequence). With 0 bases clipped from V and 5 bases from J, the junction kept 12 bases outside the gene matches. This CDR3 region has 16 residues. DNA for the CDR3: TGCAGTGCTAGAGATCTAGCAGGGGGTTGGGAGGAGACCCAGTACTTC. This translates into CSARDLAGGWEETQYF.

Comment on this clonotype: No conserved phenylalanine or tryptophan is present at the end of the CDR3, so a read error is the likely explanation. The DNA is omitted, as the CDR3 cannot be located on it reliably, and the CDR3 follows TCRdb's listing. The J gene is TRBJ2-1, the V gene TRBV2; TRBD2 is taken as the D call from the table, unchecked against the DNA. CDR1 and CDR2 (germline): SNHLY, FYNNEI. The CDR3 has 8 amino acids, counting both end residues. CDR3 amino acids: CASSGLAG.

V and J are TRBV9 and TRBJ1-5; possibly TRBD1 for D (6 bases). V lost 1 base and J 5 bases, leaving 7 bases between the germline ends. Germline values: CDR1 SGDLS, CDR2 YYNGEE. CDR3 length: 13 residues. CDR3 sequence: CASSVRQDQPQHF. CDR3 DNA: TGTGCCAGCAGCGTACGACAGGATCAGCCCCAGCATTTT.

A note on this clonotype: It is likely a read error, because the conserved phenylalanine at the end of the CDR3 is missing. The rearrangement uses TRBV6-5 and TRBJ2-3, with D tentatively TRBD2 (5 bases). This CDR3 is 14 amino acids long. Germline CDR1 is MNHEY and CDR2 is SVGAGI. The V gene lost 7 bases and the J gene lost 2 bases, with 13 bases spanning the gap. DNA of the CDR3: TGTGCCAGCATGGTACCCGGGAACACAGATACGCAGTATCTT. It codes for CASMVPGNTDTQYL.

The chain joins TRBV20-1 to TRBJ2-3, with 11 positions matching TRBD1. The germline V gene has CDR1 DFQATT and CDR2 SNEGSKA (reference sequence). V lost 4 bases, J lost 4 bases, and 13 bases stayed unmatched. The CDR3 totals 17 residues. The CDR3 coding sequence is TGCAGTGCTATCCGGGACAGGGGGAGGGCCCTCGCAGATACGCAGTATTTT. Amino acid sequence: CSAIRDRGRALADTQYF.

The chain couples TRBV20-1 to TRBJ1-2; maybe TRBD1 (6 bases). Per germline, CDR1 DFQATT and CDR2 SNEGSKA (reference sequence). The CDR3 runs to 12 residues. The ends were cut back, 3 bases at V and 8 bases at J, with 13 bases in the middle. CDR3 in DNA: TGCAGTGCTAGTCTTTCGGGGGCCGGCTACACCTTC. Its protein is CSASLSGAGYTF.

This clonotype was found a few times. A much larger clonotype is one base distant, so this may be a read error. The rearrangement uses TRBV13 and TRBJ2-7; TRBD1 aligns across 9 bases. Per the germline V gene, CDR1 is PRHDT and CDR2 is FYEKMQ (reference sequence). The length of the CDR3 is 15 residues. The CDR3 DNA follows: TGTGCCAGCAGCTTAAGGACAGGGGATTCCTACGGGCAGTACTTC. Translation gives CASSLRTGDSYGQYF.

The CDR3 protein is CASSIESIRQAHGYTF. CDR3 nucleotide sequence: TGTGCCAGTAGTATAGAATCCATTCGGCAGGCCCATGGCTACACCTTC. The chain employs TRBV19 and TRBJ1-2; unclear D gene. In germline, CDR1 is LNHDA, CDR2 SQIVND (reference sequence). This CDR3 is 16 amino acids long. V lost 0 bases to trimming and J lost 6 bases, with 17 bases between them. Full variable domain (missing parts from reference TRBV19 and TRBJ1-2): DGGITQSPKYLFRKEGQNVTLSCEQNLNHDAMYWYRQDPGQGLRLIYYSQIVNDFQKGDIAEGYSVSREKKESFPLTVTSAQKNPTAFYLCASSIESIRQAHGYTFGSGTRLTVV.

The rearrangement links TRBV19 to TRBJ2-5, with D hard to call. The DNA end is more similar to TRBJ2-7, so the J call may be wrong. This CDR3 has 15 amino acids. The germline V gene encodes CDR1 LNHDA and CDR2 SQIVND (reference sequence). As DNA, the CDR3 is TGTGCCAGCAGCTTAGAGGCTTCAAGCTCCTACGAGCAGTACTTC. Amino acids: CASSLEASSSYEQYF.

The V and J genes are TRBV24-1 and TRBJ2-3; 16 bases align to TRBD2. Looked up from germline, CDR1 is KGHDR and CDR2 is SFDVKD. The CDR3 consists of 15 residues. V was pared by 10 bases and J by 9 bases, with 9 bases of the junction left unmatched. CDR3: CATHPEGLAGGTQYF. CDR3 nucleotides: TGTGCCACTCACCCGGAGGGACTAGCGGGAGGGACGCAGTATTTT.

This clonotype was observed many times. This chain links TRBV6-1 with TRBJ2-5, with TRBD1 matching over 8 bases. The germline V gene encodes CDR1 MNHNS and CDR2 SASEGT. This CDR3 comprises 14 residues. V lost 8 bases to trimming and J lost 3 bases; unmatched junction nucleotides: 8. The CDR3, as DNA: TGTGCCAGCGTCTTCGGGACAGGAAAAGAGACCCAGTACTTC. Translated: CASVFGTGKETQYF.